Below are 16 T cell receptor beta chains sequenced from a single sample in a study of identical twins. From the 5' RACE reads, TCRdb called clonotypes with MiXCR, one entry per CDR3 protein. The sample records hundreds of thousands of distinct CDR3 sequences, over 9% being singletons. These records were also assigned to another study, of yellow fever vaccine responses in identical twins.

Specimen: PBMCs. These receptors originate from a woman aged 18-30 years in good health.

The genes are TRBV20-1 and TRBJ2-5, with TRBD2 matching over 8 bases. Germline V gene lookup returns CDR1 DFQATT and CDR2 SNEGSKA (reference sequence). The V gene end was trimmed by 0 bases and the J gene end by 4 bases; junction bases not matched to a gene: 7. The CDR3 has 15 amino acids. The CDR3 here is CSARDPAGVTETQYF. The CDR3 bases are TGCAGTGCTAGAGATCCAGCGGGAGTGACAGAGACCCAGTACTTC.

This clonotype was seen a few times. V usage is TRBV28 and J usage is TRBJ1-6; possible D gene TRBD1, 5 bases. V was pared by 4 bases and J by 0 bases, with 22 bases between. Germline CDR1 reads MDHEN; CDR2 reads SYDVKM. This CDR3 contains 20 residues. The CDR3 reads CASSSEPGRGRSSYNSPLHF. DNA of the CDR3: TGTGCCAGCAGTTCAGAACCGGGACGGGGAAGAAGCTCCTATAATTCACCCCTCCACTTT.

The sample holds many counts of this clonotype. V gene TRBV12-3 or TRBV12-4 combines with J gene TRBJ1-6, with a tentative D call TRBD1 (5 bases). The CDR3 has 14 amino acids. The V end lost 2 bases, the J end lost 14 bases, and 16 bases lay between the germline ends. The CDR3 spells CASSLPGGLDTLHF. The CDR3 DNA follows: TGTGCCAGCAGTTTACCGGGGGGTCTAGACACCCTCCACTTT.

J is TRBJ2-1 and V is TRBV20-1, with 9 bases aligning to TRBD2. CDR1 and CDR2 from the germline V gene are DFQATT and SNEGSKA (reference sequence). CDR3 length equals 15 residues. V lost 6 bases to trimming and J lost 3 bases; unmatched junction nucleotides: 9. This CDR3 reads CSAQGLAGIYNEQFF. The CDR3 nucleotides are TGCAGTGCCCAAGGGCTAGCGGGAATCTACAATGAGCAGTTCTTC.

The sample holds a few counts of this clonotype. The chain links TRBV7-2 to TRBJ2-1; 9 bases line up with TRBD2. There are 22 residues in the CDR3. Trimming removed 5 bases from V and 5 bases from J; junction bases left unmatched: 28. In germline, CDR1 is SGHTA, CDR2 FQGNSA. The CDR3 sequence is CASSRARGSGRLFIDLDNEQFF. The CDR3 nucleotides read TGTGCCAGCAGCAGAGCTCGGGGTAGCGGGAGACTTTTTATCGATCTGGACAATGAGCAGTTCTTC.

This clonotype was recorded many times. The chain carries TRBV4-1 and TRBJ2-5, with D unclear. V was cut by 1 base and J by 0 bases, with 12 bases left in between. The CDR3 is 16 residues long. Looked up from germline, CDR1 is MGHRA and CDR2 is YSYEKL. CDR3 protein: CASSQGALRNQETQYF. The CDR3 coding sequence is TGCGCCAGCAGCCAAGGCGCTCTCCGGAACCAAGAGACCCAGTACTTC.

The chain links TRBV4-1 to TRBJ1-4; D may be TRBD1 (5 bases). The CDR3 spans 16 residues. Germline V CDR1 and CDR2: MGHRA, YSYEKL. V was trimmed by 0 bases and J by 5 bases, leaving 13 bases between them. The CDR3 DNA sequence: TGCGCCAGCAGCCAAGACCCGGGACCGCCCAATGAAAAACTGTTTTTT. It yields the protein CASSQDPGPPNEKLFF.

There are many counts of this clonotype. This chain uses TRBV7-9 with TRBJ2-1; D ambiguous. V lost 1 base, J lost 6 bases, and 7 bases lay in between. Looked up from germline, CDR1 is SEHNR and CDR2 is FQNEAQ (reference sequence). The CDR3 is 13 residues long. Written as DNA, the CDR3 is TGTGCCAGCAGCTTAGACGGTGGCAATGAGCAGTTCTTC. Its translation: CASSLDGGNEQFF.

This clonotype occurred many times. The V gene is TRBV29-1, the J gene TRBJ2-1; possible D gene TRBD2, 5 bases. Trimming cost V 3 bases and J 0 bases, with 12 bases left between them. The CDR3 has 15 residues. From germline, CDR1 is SQVTM and CDR2 ANQGSEA. CDR3 residues: CSVDRSTSSYNEQFF. CDR3 DNA sequence: TGCAGCGTTGATAGGTCCACTAGCTCCTACAATGAGCAGTTCTTC.

This clonotype has a single count. The chain has TRBV2 and TRBJ2-5; D possibly matches TRBD1 or TRBD2 (5 bases each). The germline V gene has CDR1 SNHLY and CDR2 FYNNEI. V shed 6 bases and J shed 5 bases, with 19 bases lying between them. There are 15 residues in the CDR3. The CDR3 protein is CASRPHGAGGETQYF. DNA of the CDR3: TGTGCCAGCAGGCCCCACGGGGCTGGCGGGGAGACCCAGTACTTC.

This clonotype has ten or more counts. The chain uses TRBV5-4 and TRBJ2-1, with D perhaps TRBD1 (5 bases). V shed 4 bases and J shed 3 bases, with 8 bases lying between them. The germline V gene has CDR1 SGHNT and CDR2 YYREEE (reference sequence). The CDR3 runs to 13 residues. Here the CDR3 reads CASSPGIYNEQFF. The CDR3 DNA follows: TGTGCCAGCAGCCCAGGGATCTACAATGAGCAGTTCTTC.

This clonotype was counted at least ten times. The chain is built from TRBV4-2 and TRBJ1-1; D gene unclear. V was shortened by 4 bases and J by 1 base, with 10 bases between the two germline ends. The CDR3 has 14 residues. CDR1 is LGHNA, CDR2 YNFKEQ, per germline. Here the CDR3 reads CASSRGSGNTEAFF. The CDR3 region has the DNA TGTGCCAGCAGCCGAGGGTCGGGGAACACTGAAGCTTTCTTT.

This clonotype was seen only a few times. The genes are TRBV5-1 and TRBJ1-1; no reliable D call. This CDR3 spans 13 amino acids. CDR1 and CDR2 (germline): SGHRS, YFSETQ. V gave up 4 bases and J gave up 0 bases, with 7 bases separating them. CDR3 residues: CASSDLMNTEAFF. CDR3 in DNA: TGCGCCAGCAGCGATCTCATGAACACTGAAGCTTTCTTT.

This clonotype was counted only a few times. The V call is TRBV5-1, the J call TRBJ1-4; perhaps TRBD1 as D (6 bases). Germline CDR1 is SGHRS and CDR2 is YFSETQ. The length of the CDR3 is 15 residues. With 5 bases removed from V and 6 bases from J, the gap between germline ends came to 17 bases. The CDR3 coding sequence is TGCGCCAGCAGTCTGCTGCCGGGACAATATGAAAAACTGTTTTTT. Translated, it gives CASSLLPGQYEKLFF.

V gene TRBV6-5 combines with J gene TRBJ1-1; D is possibly TRBD1 (6 bases). This CDR3 comprises 14 residues. V lost 2 bases, J lost 7 bases, and 14 bases lay in between. CDR1 and CDR2 (germline): MNHEY, SVGAGI. CDR3 loop: CASSYVGRGGEAFF. The CDR3 coding sequence is TGTGCCAGCAGTTACGTGGGTCGAGGGGGTGAAGCTTTCTTT.

The chain links TRBV3-1 to TRBJ2-3; the match to TRBD1 covers 12 bases. Germline loops: CDR1 LGHDT, CDR2 YNNKEL (reference sequence). The trim removed 3 bases at V and 8 bases at J, leaving 9 bases unmatched. The length of the CDR3 is 16 residues. CDR3 nucleotide sequence: TGTGCCAGCAGCCAGTCCGGGACAGGGGGCGCGGGTACGCAGTATTTT. Encoded protein: CASSQSGTGGAGTQYF.